This TCR beta chain derives from a study of control samples from healthy donors and cancer patients. The V gene lost 8 bases and the J gene lost 2 bases, with 12 bases spanning the gap. This CDR3 comprises 13 residues. Germline V lookup: CDR1 SGHTA, CDR2 FQGNSA. Profiled with immunoSEQ multiplex PCR; TCRdb holds only in-frame clones, not every one. This sample carries about 170,000 clones, 70% to 90% of them seen once, and the ten largest clones take about 5.3%. This sequence originates from a woman aged 25-40 years in good health. The sample consisted of blood. This chain joins TRBV7-2 and TRBJ2-5; D uncertain. CDR3 residues: CASSKNRQETQYF. CDR3 DNA: TGTGCCAGCTCTAAAAACCGTCAAGAGACCCAGTACTTC.